This TCR beta chain originates from a study of T cells after yellow fever vaccination (dated by TCRdb to between 2019 and 2020). Looking at the study overall: The SMART-Seq v4 Ultra Low Input RNA kit was used to prepare libraries from fractions with low cell numbers. Two healthy male donors, one aged 18 to 30 and one aged 30 to 40 years, were included in the cohort. Bulk TCR alpha and beta repertoires were sequenced longitudinally to track T-cell clones before and after primary and booster YFV17D yellow fever vaccination. Blood samples were taken at several timepoints before and after primary and secondary immunization, and bulk PBMC replicates and cell subsets were isolated.

What the study reported, not specific to this receptor: FACS-sorted repertoires could contain abundant contaminating clonotypes from the bulk population, so computational filtering was required. Compared with the primary T-cell response, the secondary T-cell response was faster but weaker, reaching its peak on day 5 rather than on day 15. Only a couple of donors were included in the study, so the extent to which the findings can be generalized is limited. After the booster, most clones that had expanded after primary vaccination were detected again (around 96% of CD4 and more than 80% of CD8), suggesting broad maintenance of memory. A small share of clonotypes occurred in both CD4 and CD8 compartments, likely arising from convergent recombination.

The sequencer was an Illumina NovaSeq 6000. TCR cDNA was made using 5'RACE template switching, a step that added a universal primer site and unique molecular identifiers. Priming for cDNA synthesis came from both the TCR alpha and TCR beta constant segments. Library amplification involved two PCR steps, and the second step added sample barcodes and sequencing adapters. Libraries were sequenced on Illumina HiSeq 2500 (2x100 bp) or NovaSeq (2x150 bp). The authors processed their data as follows. MIGEC handled demultiplexing of reads and collapsing into UMI consensus sequences, while MiXCR performed V(D)J alignment. Clonotypes responding to the vaccine were identified with edgeR on replicate PBMC samples, with the criteria of FDR below 0.01 and a log2 fold change above 5 up to day 15. Bulk clonotypes were assigned CD4 or CD8 identity according to which sequenced CD4 or CD8 repertoire held them at higher abundance. TCRdb itself trimmed the public reads at Q25 with fastp, ran MiXCR and retained productive beta chains. Each CDR3 protein gets just one entry, which takes the most common genes and DNA from the rows behind it. The V and J calls were determined by TCRdb, not by the authors. Recorded for this sample are around 310,000 distinct CDR3 sequences; approximately 4% of them occurred a single time. Clones ranked in the top ten supply roughly a fifth of the sample.

This clonotype was seen a few times. It lacks a known antigen. No base qualities exist here, and no much larger clone lies one base off it. The CDR3 has 15 amino acids, counting the end cysteine and phenylalanine. Only the CDR3 portion is preserved as DNA: 45 bases, with reading frame beginning at the first base. The germline V gene specifies SGHTA as CDR1 and FQGTGA as CDR2. The trim is 2 bases for V and 0 bases for J, with a gap of 10 bases between the germline ends. This sample's treatment or condition label indicates: live attenuated yellow fever vaccine strain. Two biological replicates of bulk PBMCs were collected at each blood-draw timepoint. A standard Ficoll-Paque protocol was used to isolate PBMCs from peripheral blood. TriZol was used to extract RNA from bulk PBMCs, from CD4 and CD8 fractions, and from dextramer-positive and dextramer-negative fractions.

This material consisted of PBMCs, taken 15 days after the yellow fever booster vaccination. This clonotype originated in a man aged 18 to 35 who received the YFV17D yellow fever vaccine. The V gene is TRBV7-3 and the J gene is TRBJ1-1, with a weak D call of TRBD1 (6 bases match). CDR3 reads: CASSLDGGMNTEAFF. The bases are TGTGCCAGCAGCTTAGACGGGGGCATGAACACTGAAGCTTTCTTT.